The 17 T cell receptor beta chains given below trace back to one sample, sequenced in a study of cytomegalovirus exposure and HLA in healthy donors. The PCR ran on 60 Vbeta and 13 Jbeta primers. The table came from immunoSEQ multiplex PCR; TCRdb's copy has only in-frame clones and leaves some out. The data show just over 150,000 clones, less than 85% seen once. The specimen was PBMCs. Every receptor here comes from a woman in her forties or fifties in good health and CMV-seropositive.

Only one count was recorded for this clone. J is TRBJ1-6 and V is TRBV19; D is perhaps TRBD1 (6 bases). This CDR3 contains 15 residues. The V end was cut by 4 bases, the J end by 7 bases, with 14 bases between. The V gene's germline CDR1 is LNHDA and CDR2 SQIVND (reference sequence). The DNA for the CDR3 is TGTGCCAGTAGTACAGGAGACAGGAAAAATTCACCCCTCCACTTT. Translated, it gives CASSTGDRKNSPLHF.

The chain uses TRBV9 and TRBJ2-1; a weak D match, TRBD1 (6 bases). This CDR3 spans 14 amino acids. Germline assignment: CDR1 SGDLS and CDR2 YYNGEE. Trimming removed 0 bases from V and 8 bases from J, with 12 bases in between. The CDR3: CASSVGTGPDEQFF. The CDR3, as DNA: TGTGCCAGCAGCGTAGGTACAGGGCCCGATGAGCAGTTCTTC.

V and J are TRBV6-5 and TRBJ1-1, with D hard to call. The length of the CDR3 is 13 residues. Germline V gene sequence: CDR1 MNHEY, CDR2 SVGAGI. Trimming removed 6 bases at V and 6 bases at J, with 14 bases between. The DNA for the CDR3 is TGTGCCAGCAGCCCCCCGTCGGTCCCTGAAGCTTTCTTT. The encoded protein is CASSPPSVPEAFF.

The DNA of the CDR3 is TGCGCCAGCAGCTTACAGGGGACGAACACTGAAGCTTTCTTT. Residues: CASSLQGTNTEAFF. The V and J genes are TRBV5-1 and TRBJ1-1; 7 nucleotides line up with TRBD1. The CDR3 contains 14 residues. Germline V gene data show CDR1 as SGHRS and CDR2 as YFSETQ. Trimming took 2 bases from V and 1 from J; bases not matched to a gene: 2.

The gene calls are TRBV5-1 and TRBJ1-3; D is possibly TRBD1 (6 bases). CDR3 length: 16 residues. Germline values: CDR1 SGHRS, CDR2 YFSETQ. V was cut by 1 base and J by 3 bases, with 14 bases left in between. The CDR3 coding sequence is TGCGCCAGCAGCTTGACCCCGGACAGCAATGGAAACACCATATATTTT. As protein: CASSLTPDSNGNTIYF.

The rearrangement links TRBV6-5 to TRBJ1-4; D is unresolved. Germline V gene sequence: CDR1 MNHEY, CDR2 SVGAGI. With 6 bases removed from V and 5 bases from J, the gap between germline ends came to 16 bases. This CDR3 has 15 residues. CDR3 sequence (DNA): TGTGCCAGCAGCCTAGGCCTAGGAGGCAATGAAAAACTGTTTTTT. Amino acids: CASSLGLGGNEKLFF.

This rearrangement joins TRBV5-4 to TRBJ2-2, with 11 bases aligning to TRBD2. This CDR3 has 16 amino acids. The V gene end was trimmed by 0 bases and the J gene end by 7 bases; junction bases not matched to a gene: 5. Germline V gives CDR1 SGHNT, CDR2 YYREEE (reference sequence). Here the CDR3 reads CASSLGLGTSGGELFF. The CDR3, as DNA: TGTGCCAGCAGCTTGGGGCTGGGGACTAGCGGCGGGGAGCTGTTTTTT.

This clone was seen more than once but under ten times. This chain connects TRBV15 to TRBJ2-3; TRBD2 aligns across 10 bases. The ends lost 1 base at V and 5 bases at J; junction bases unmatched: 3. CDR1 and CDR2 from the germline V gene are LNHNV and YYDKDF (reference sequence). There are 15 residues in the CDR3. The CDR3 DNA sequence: TGTGCCACCAGCAGAGTTTTAGCGGGAGGAGATACGCAGTATTTT. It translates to CATSRVLAGGDTQYF.

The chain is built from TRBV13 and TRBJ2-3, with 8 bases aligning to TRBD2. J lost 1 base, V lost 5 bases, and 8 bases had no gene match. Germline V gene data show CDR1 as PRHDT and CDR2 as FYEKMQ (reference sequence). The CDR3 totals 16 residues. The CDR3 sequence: CASSRARRGGTDTQYF. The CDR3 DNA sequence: TGTGCCAGCAGCCGCGCCAGGCGGGGGGGCACAGATACGCAGTATTTT.

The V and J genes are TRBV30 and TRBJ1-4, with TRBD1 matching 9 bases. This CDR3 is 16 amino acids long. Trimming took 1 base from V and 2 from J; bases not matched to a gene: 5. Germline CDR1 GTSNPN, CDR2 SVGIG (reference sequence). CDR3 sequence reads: CAWSGGQGATNEKLFF. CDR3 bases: TGTGCCTGGAGTGGGGGACAGGGAGCGACTAATGAAAAACTGTTTTTT.

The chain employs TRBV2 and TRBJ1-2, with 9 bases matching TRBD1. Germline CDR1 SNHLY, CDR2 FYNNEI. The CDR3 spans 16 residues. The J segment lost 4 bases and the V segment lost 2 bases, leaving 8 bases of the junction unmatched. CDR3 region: CASSETNPGQGYGYTF. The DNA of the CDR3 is TGTGCCAGCAGTGAAACAAACCCGGGACAGGGCTATGGCTACACCTTC.

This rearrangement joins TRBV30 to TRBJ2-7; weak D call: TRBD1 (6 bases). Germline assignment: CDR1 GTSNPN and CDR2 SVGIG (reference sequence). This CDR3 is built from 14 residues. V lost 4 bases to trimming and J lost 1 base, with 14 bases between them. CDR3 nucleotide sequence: TGTGCCTGGAAGATGGCAGGGGCTTCCTACGAGCAGTACTTC. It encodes CAWKMAGASYEQYF.

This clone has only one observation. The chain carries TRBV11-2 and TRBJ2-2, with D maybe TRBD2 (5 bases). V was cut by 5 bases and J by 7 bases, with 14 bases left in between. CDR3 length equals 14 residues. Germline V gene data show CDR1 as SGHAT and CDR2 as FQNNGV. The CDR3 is CASSPAWAGGELFF. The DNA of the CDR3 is TGTGCCAGCAGCCCTGCTTGGGCGGGCGGGGAGCTGTTTTTT.

CDR3 loop: CASSDPTSGGAWTGELFF. The CDR3 region has the DNA TGTGCCAGCAGTGACCCGACTAGCGGGGGGGCCTGGACCGGGGAGCTGTTTTTT. The rearrangement links TRBV2 to TRBJ2-2; 14 bases are shared with TRBD2. The germline V gene has CDR1 SNHLY and CDR2 FYNNEI. Germline trimming cut 3 bases from V and 5 bases from J; bases unmatched to any gene: 8. The CDR3 length is 18 residues.

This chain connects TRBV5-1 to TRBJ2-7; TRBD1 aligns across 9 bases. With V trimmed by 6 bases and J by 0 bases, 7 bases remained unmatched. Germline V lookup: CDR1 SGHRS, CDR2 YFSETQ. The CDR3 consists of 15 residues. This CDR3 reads CASTPRTGASYEQYF. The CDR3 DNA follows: TGCGCCAGCACCCCCCGGACAGGGGCCTCCTACGAGCAGTACTTC.

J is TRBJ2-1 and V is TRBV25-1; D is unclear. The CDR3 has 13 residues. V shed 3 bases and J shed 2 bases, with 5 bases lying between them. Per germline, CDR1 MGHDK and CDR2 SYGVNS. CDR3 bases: TGTGCCAGCAGTGACACTCCCTACAATGAGCAGTTCTTC. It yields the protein CASSDTPYNEQFF.

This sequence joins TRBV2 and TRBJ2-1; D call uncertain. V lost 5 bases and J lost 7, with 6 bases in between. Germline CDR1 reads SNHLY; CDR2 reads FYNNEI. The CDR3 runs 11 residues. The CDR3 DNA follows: TGTGCCAGCAGTAACCTAAATGAGCAGTTCTTC. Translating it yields CASSNLNEQFF.